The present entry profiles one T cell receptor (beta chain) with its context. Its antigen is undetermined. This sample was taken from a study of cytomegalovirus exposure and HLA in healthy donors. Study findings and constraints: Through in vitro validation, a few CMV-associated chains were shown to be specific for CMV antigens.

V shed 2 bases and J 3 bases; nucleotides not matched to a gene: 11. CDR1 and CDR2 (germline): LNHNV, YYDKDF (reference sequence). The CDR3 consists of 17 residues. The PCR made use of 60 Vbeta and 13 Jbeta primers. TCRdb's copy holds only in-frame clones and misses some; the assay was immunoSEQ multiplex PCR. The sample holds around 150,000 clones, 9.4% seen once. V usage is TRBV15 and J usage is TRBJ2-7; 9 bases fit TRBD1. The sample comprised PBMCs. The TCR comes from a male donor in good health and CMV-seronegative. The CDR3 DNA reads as TGTGCCACCAGCAGATCACCCCCGGGACAGGGTGTCTACGAGCAGTACTTC. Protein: CATSRSPPGQGVYEQYF. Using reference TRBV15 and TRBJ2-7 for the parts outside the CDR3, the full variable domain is DAMVIQNPRYQVTQFGKPVTLSCSQTLNHNVMYWYQQKSSQAPKLLFHYYDKDFNNEADTPDNFQSRRPNTSFCFLDIRSPGLGDTAMYLCATSRSPPGQGVYEQYFGPGTRLTVT.